The 10 T cell receptor beta chains below come from one sample, sequenced in a study of cytomegalovirus exposure and HLA in healthy donors. Use of 60 Vbeta and 13 Jbeta primers characterized the PCR. Only in-frame clones appear in the TCRdb table, and some are missing; sequencing was by immunoSEQ multiplex PCR. The sample yields approximately 200,000 clones, roughly four fifths seen once. Sequencing was carried out using PBMCs. The receptors shown here come from a woman between 45 and 65 years old in good health and CMV-seropositive.

The chain employs TRBV18 and TRBJ1-5; no clear D gene. V lost 3 bases to trimming and J lost 11 bases, with 17 bases between them. CDR3 length: 14 residues. Germline V lookup: CDR1 KGHSH, CDR2 LQKENI. The CDR3 protein is CASSPRETVWAQHF. The DNA of the CDR3 is TGTGCCAGCTCACCCCGGGAGACGGTGTGGGCCCAGCATTTT.

The J gene is TRBJ2-2, the V gene TRBV15; D call uncertain. CDR1 and CDR2 (germline): LNHNV, YYDKDF (reference sequence). With 6 bases removed from V and 0 bases from J, the gap between germline ends came to 8 bases. The CDR3 totals 14 residues. In DNA form, the CDR3 reads TGTGCCACCAGAAACACCCCGAACACCGGGGAGCTGTTTTTT. Its protein product is CATRNTPNTGELFF.

This chain uses TRBV10-3 with TRBJ1-2; the match to TRBD1 covers 8 bases. CDR1 and CDR2 from the germline V gene are ENHRY and SYGVKD. V lost 2 bases, J lost 8 bases, and 7 bases stayed unmatched. The CDR3 has 14 amino acids. The DNA for the CDR3 is TGTGCCATCAGTGAGGGACAGGGACGAGACGGCTACACCTTC. Translated: CAISEGQGRDGYTF.

J is TRBJ2-5 and V is TRBV19, with TRBD2 matching 15 bases. Germline trimming cut 4 bases from V and 4 bases from J; bases unmatched to any gene: 13. The CDR3 extends over 19 amino acids. Per germline, CDR1 LNHDA and CDR2 SQIVND (reference sequence). CDR3 residues: CASSSGTSGGQTKGETQYF. CDR3 coding DNA: TGTGCCAGTAGTAGCGGGACTAGCGGGGGGCAGACCAAGGGAGAGACCCAGTACTTC.

The chain is built from TRBV7-8 and TRBJ2-1, with 7 bases lining up with TRBD2. The CDR3 loop spans 11 amino acids. Unmatched junction bases numbered 0, after V lost 3 bases and J lost 10 bases. Germline assignment: CDR1 SGHVS and CDR2 FQNEAQ. For the CDR3, the DNA is TGTGCCAGCAGCTTGGGGGGGGAGCAGTTCTTC. It yields the protein CASSLGGEQFF.

This clone was picked up one time. The rearrangement joins TRBV18 to TRBJ2-2, with D maybe TRBD2 (6 bases). The V and J ends lost 1 base and 3 bases respectively, with 6 bases between them. The germline CDR1 and CDR2 sequences are KGHSH and LQKENI. CDR3 size: 14 residues. CDR3 protein: CASSPRLDTGELFF. The DNA of the CDR3 is TGTGCCAGCTCACCACGACTAGACACCGGGGAGCTGTTTTTT. Together with reference TRBV18 and TRBJ2-2, the CDR3 gives the full variable domain: NAGVMQNPRHLVRRRGQEARLRCSPMKGHSHVYWYRQLPEEGLKFMVYLQKENIIDESGMPKERFSAEFPKEGPSILRIQQVVRGDSAAYFCASSPRLDTGELFFGEGSRLTVL.

CDR3 DNA: TGCGCCAGCAGCCACAGACAGGGAGGCTACACCTTC. Translating gives CASSHRQGGYTF. The genes are TRBV4-1 and TRBJ1-2; 7 bases are shared with TRBD1. In germline, CDR1 is MGHRA, CDR2 YSYEKL. The CDR3 has 12 amino acids. J was trimmed by 8 bases and V by 3 bases; bases with no gene match: 3.

This clone was found once. The junction does not match germline at one end; this may be a read error. The CDR3 region is CASSYGTSGNSQYF. CDR3 nucleotides: TGCGCCAGCAGCTACGGGACTAGCGGAAACAGTCAGTACTTC. The rearrangement links TRBV5-1 to TRBJ2-4, with 11 bases lining up with TRBD2. This CDR3 has 14 residues. Per the germline V gene, CDR1 is SGHRS and CDR2 is YFSETQ.

The rearrangement uses TRBV18 and TRBJ2-7, with TRBD1 matching over 12 bases. With V trimmed by 3 bases and J by 7 bases, 4 bases remained unmatched. The length of the CDR3 is 14 residues. Per germline, CDR1 KGHSH and CDR2 LQKENI. For the CDR3, the DNA is TGTGCCAGCTCACCGGGACAGGGGGCATGGGAGCAGTACTTC. As protein: CASSPGQGAWEQYF.

V usage is TRBV7-2 and J usage is TRBJ2-3, with a tentative D call TRBD2 (6 bases). V was pared by 5 bases and J by 2 bases, with 23 bases between. Per germline, CDR1 SGHTA and CDR2 FQGNSA. The CDR3 is 18 residues long. CDR3 region: CASSPRSMISGLTDTQYF. CDR3 DNA sequence: TGTGCCAGCAGCCCCAGGTCGATGATTAGCGGACTCACAGATACGCAGTATTTT. Based on the CDR3 plus reference TRBV7-2 and TRBJ2-3, the full variable domain is GAGVSQSPSNKVTEKGKDVELRCDPISGHTALYWYRQSLGQGLEFLIYFQGNSAPDKSGLPSDRFSAERTGGSVSTLTIQRTQQEDSAVYLCASSPRSMISGLTDTQYFGPGTRLTVL.